This TCR beta chain was identified during a study of blood T cell repertoires in COVID-19 (dated by TCRdb to 2020 to 2022). Study-level background: Collaborator samples came from the United States, Italy and Spain and covered acute and convalescent phases of COVID-19. A freely available public database, intended as a resource for researchers studying the immune response to SARS-CoV-2, is where the repertoires were released. The material from the prospective study consisted of cDNA or gDNA derived from T cells, B-cell-depleted T cells, or PBMCs. HLA class I and class II types, where available, came from metadata supplied by the sample provider rather than from assay-based typing. Nearly every sample came with metadata listing a de-identified subject ID, COVID-19 status, age in years and sex. Subjects who had been exposed to COVID-19, were actively infected with it, or had recovered from it provided the deeply sampled blood TCRbeta repertoires that made up the dataset. The samples were drawn from the first 160 participants of the ongoing ImmuneRACE study and from 950 to 1,500 subjects provided by 6 global collaborators.

The research as a whole found: Clinical and demographic metadata were provided uncurated, with the amount varying by source and participant.

As encoded in the germline V gene, CDR1 is LGHNA while CDR2 is YSLEER. Measured from the cysteine to the phenylalanine, the CDR3 is 16 residues long. Solely the CDR3 DNA is kept, with 48 bases framed from the first base. Trimming costs V 4 bases and J 1 base, and their ends lie 11 bases apart. At one collaborating source in Seattle, patients were enrolled during active infection and were followed longitudinally through the course of disease. Each collaborating institution followed its own protocols to collect whole blood in K2EDTA tubes. For TCRbeta analysis, collaborator samples were shipped as frozen whole blood, as isolated PBMCs, or as DNA extracted from either sample type. The immunoSEQ Assay, a bias-controlled multiplex PCR, was used to amplify TCRbeta CDR3 regions from genomic DNA. Per the original workflow: Nucleated cell counts per sample were estimated from amplification of reference gene primers within the assay. To quantify the absolute abundance of each unique TCRbeta CDR3 rearrangement, sequence reads were collapsed and filtered. For each sample, productive Simpson clonality was calculated as the square root of Simpson's diversity index across productive rearrangements. TCRdb limited this immuneACCESS table to in-frame rearrangements with V and J called. A share of clones is missing; checked studies link under half to unresolved V genes, and the rest is unexplained. D and trimming were read from the DNA, whereas the V and J calls and clone size are those reported in that table. The sample table records 200,000 to 250,000 clones; about four fifths of these occur just once. The ten largest clones capture around 7.5% of the sample.

Comments on this clone: Its specific antigen is unknown. One base away there is no much larger clone; base qualities are not given.

This TCR was sampled from a woman older than 75 with COVID-19, enrolled during active disease. The chain links TRBV4-3 with TRBJ2-6, and perhaps TRBD1 as D gene, on 5 matching bases. Sequencing was performed on peripheral blood. In nucleotides, the sequence is TGCGCCAGCAGCCGGCTAGGGGCGTCTGGGGCCAACGTCCTGACTTTC. It translates to CASSRLGASGANVLTF.